This is a list of T cell receptor beta chains from one sample in a study of glioma-infiltrating T cells after dendritic cell vaccination. Some clones are missing from TCRdb's copy, which holds only in-frame ones; the method was immunoSEQ multiplex PCR. The sample has over 55,000 clones, about 80% seen once. The source material was blood, sampled after dendritic cell vaccination. All receptors come from a human donor with glioblastoma. Both conserved end residues are part of each CDR3. D genes are given only for firm matches. Some rows mark clone size as missing; the rest say once, few, many or name a class of expanded clone.

d_gene: TRBD1
v_gene: TRBV9
j_gene: TRBJ1-4
abundance: NA
CDR3aa: CASSARQGAATNEKLFF
CDR3nt: TGTGCCAGCAGCGCTCGACAGGGGGCTGCAACTAATGAAAAACTGTTTTTT

d_gene: NA
v_gene: TRBV4-1
j_gene: TRBJ1-1
abundance: NA
CDR3aa: CASSPRTFSQAAFF
CDR3nt: TGCGCCAGCAGCCCCCGGACATTTTCACAGGCCGCTTTCTTT

d_gene: TRBD1
v_gene: TRBV5-1
j_gene: TRBJ1-1
abundance: NA
CDR3aa: CASSLTGGVTEAFF
CDR3nt: TGCGCCAGCAGCTTGACAGGGGGCGTCACTGAAGCTTTCTTT

d_gene: NA
v_gene: TRBV19
j_gene: TRBJ2-7
abundance: once
CDR3aa: CASSISDSSSYEQYF
CDR3nt: TGTGCCAGTAGTATCAGTGATTCAAGCTCCTACGAGCAGTACTTC

d_gene: TRBD2
v_gene: TRBV9
j_gene: TRBJ2-3
abundance: NA
CDR3aa: CASSPRLAGDPTDTQYF
CDR3nt: TGTGCCAGCAGCCCACGACTAGCGGGGGACCCCACAGATACGCAGTATTTT

d_gene: TRBD1
v_gene: TRBV9
j_gene: TRBJ1-2
abundance: few
CDR3aa: CASSVAARPTGGYGYTF
CDR3nt: TGTGCCAGCAGCGTAGCCGCCCGGCCGACAGGGGGTTATGGCTACACCTTC

d_gene: TRBD1
v_gene: TRBV28
j_gene: TRBJ1-4
abundance: NA
CDR3aa: CASSPRQGATNEKLFF
CDR3nt: TGTGCCAGCAGTCCTCGACAGGGGGCAACTAATGAAAAACTGTTTTTT

d_gene: NA
v_gene: TRBV5-4
j_gene: TRBJ2-7
abundance: NA
CDR3aa: CASSLPADSNEQYF
CDR3nt: TGTGCCAGCAGCTTACCAGCGGACTCCAACGAGCAGTACTTC

d_gene: NA
v_gene: TRBV2
j_gene: TRBJ1-2
abundance: NA
CDR3aa: CASSDRGGQFLYGYTF
CDR3nt: TGTGCCAGCAGTGATAGAGGAGGCCAGTTCCTTTATGGCTACACCTTC

d_gene: TRBD1
v_gene: TRBV7-9
j_gene: TRBJ1-1
abundance: NA
CDR3aa: CASSLVGRGSEAFF
CDR3nt: TGTGCCAGCAGCTTAGTTGGCAGGGGGTCCGAAGCTTTCTTT

d_gene: TRBD1
v_gene: TRBV2
j_gene: TRBJ2-1
abundance: NA
CDR3aa: CASSEARTGAYNEQFF
CDR3nt: TGTGCCAGCAGTGAAGCGAGGACAGGAGCCTACAATGAGCAGTTCTTC

d_gene: NA
v_gene: TRBV6-6
j_gene: TRBJ1-5
abundance: NA
CDR3aa: CASTSPNQPQHF
CDR3nt: TGTGCCAGCACCTCCCCCAATCAGCCCCAGCATTTT

d_gene: NA
v_gene: TRBV4-2
j_gene: TRBJ1-1
abundance: NA
CDR3aa: CASSPSGRNTEAFF
CDR3nt: TGTGCCAGCAGCCCCTCGGGAAGGAACACTGAAGCTTTCTTT

d_gene: NA
v_gene: TRBV11-2
j_gene: TRBJ2-1
abundance: NA
CDR3aa: CASSSLGGWDEQFF
CDR3nt: TGTGCCAGCAGCTCCTTGGGCGGGTGGGATGAGCAGTTCTTC

d_gene: TRBD2
v_gene: TRBV4-1
j_gene: TRBJ2-2
abundance: NA
CDR3aa: CASSQDGSGGATGELFF
CDR3nt: TGCGCCAGCAGCCAAGATGGCAGCGGGGGGGCCACCGGGGAGCTGTTTTTT

d_gene: NA
v_gene: TRBV18
j_gene: TRBJ2-7
abundance: NA
CDR3aa: CASSPEGYEQYF
CDR3nt: TGTGCCAGCTCACCAGAGGGCTACGAGCAGTACTTC

d_gene: TRBD2
v_gene: TRBV30
j_gene: TRBJ2-5
abundance: NA
CDR3aa: CARSTSGGETQYF
CDR3nt: TGTGCCAGATCGACTAGCGGGGGTGAGACCCAGTACTTC

d_gene: NA
v_gene: TRBV19
j_gene: TRBJ1-2
abundance: NA
CDR3aa: CASSSSTANYGYTF
CDR3nt: TGTGCCAGTAGCTCGTCGACAGCTAACTATGGCTACACCTTC

d_gene: NA
v_gene: TRBV30
j_gene: TRBJ2-1
abundance: NA
CDR3aa: CAWSQASSYNEQFF
CDR3nt: TGTGCCTGGAGTCAGGCGAGCTCCTACAATGAGCAGTTCTTC

d_gene: TRBD1
v_gene: TRBV4-3
j_gene: TRBJ2-3
abundance: NA
CDR3aa: CASSQDSGTGAVYTQYF
CDR3nt: TGCGCCAGCAGCCAAGATTCCGGGACAGGGGCCGTGTATACGCAGTATTTT

d_gene: TRBD1
v_gene: TRBV6-6
j_gene: TRBJ1-3
abundance: NA
CDR3aa: CASSPGRQGSGNTIYF
CDR3nt: TGTGCCAGCAGCCCCGGGAGACAGGGGAGCGGAAACACCATATATTTT

d_gene: NA
v_gene: TRBV6-4
j_gene: TRBJ2-7
abundance: NA
CDR3aa: CASNTFDRTTYEQYF
CDR3nt: TGTGCCAGCAACACTTTCGACAGGACAACTTACGAGCAGTACTTC

d_gene: TRBD1
v_gene: TRBV7-9
j_gene: TRBJ1-6
abundance: NA
CDR3aa: CASSSDRVDSPLHF
CDR3nt: TGTGCCAGCAGCTCGGACAGGGTTGATTCGCCCCTCCACTTT

d_gene: NA
v_gene: TRBV6-1
j_gene: TRBJ1-6
abundance: once
CDR3aa: CASSEGGDIRYHF
CDR3nt: TGTGCCAGCAGTGAAGGGGGGGATATTCGATACCACTTT

d_gene: NA
v_gene: TRBV19
j_gene: TRBJ1-2
abundance: NA
CDR3aa: CASSMRTDYGYTF
CDR3nt: TGTGCCAGTAGTATGAGGACAGACTATGGCTACACCTTC

d_gene: TRBD1
v_gene: TRBV6-5
j_gene: TRBJ1-2
abundance: NA
CDR3aa: CASSMDREDWYGYTF
CDR3nt: TGTGCCAGCAGTATGGACAGGGAGGACTGGTATGGCTACACCTTC